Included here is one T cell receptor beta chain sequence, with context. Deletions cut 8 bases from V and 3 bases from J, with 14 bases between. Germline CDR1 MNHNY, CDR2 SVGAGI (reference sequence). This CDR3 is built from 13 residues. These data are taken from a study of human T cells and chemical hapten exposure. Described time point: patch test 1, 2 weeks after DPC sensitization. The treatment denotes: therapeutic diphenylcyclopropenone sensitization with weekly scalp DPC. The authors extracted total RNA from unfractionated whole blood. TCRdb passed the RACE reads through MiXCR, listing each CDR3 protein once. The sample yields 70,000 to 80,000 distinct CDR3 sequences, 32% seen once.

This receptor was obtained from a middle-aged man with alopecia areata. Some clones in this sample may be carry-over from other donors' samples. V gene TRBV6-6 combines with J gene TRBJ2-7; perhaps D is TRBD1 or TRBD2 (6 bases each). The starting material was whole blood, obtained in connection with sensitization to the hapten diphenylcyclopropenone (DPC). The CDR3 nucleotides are TGTGCCAGCGGGAGGACAGACGACTACGAGCAGTACTTC. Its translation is CASGRTDDYEQYF.